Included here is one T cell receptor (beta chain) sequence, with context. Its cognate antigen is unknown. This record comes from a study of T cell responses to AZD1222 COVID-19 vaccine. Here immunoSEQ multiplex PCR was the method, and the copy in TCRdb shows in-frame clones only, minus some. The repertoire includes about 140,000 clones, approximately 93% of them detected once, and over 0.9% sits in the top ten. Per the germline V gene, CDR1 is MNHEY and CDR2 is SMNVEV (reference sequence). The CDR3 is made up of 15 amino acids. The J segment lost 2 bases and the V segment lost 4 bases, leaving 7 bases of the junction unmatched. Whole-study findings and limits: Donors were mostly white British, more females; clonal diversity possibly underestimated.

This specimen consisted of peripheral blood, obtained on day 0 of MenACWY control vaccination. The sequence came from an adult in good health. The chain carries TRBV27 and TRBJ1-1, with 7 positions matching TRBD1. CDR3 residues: CASSSGGPGNTEAFF. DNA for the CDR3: TGTGCCAGCAGTTCAGGGGGGCCGGGCAACACTGAAGCTTTCTTT.